A single sample gave rise to the 26 T cell receptor beta chains below, sequenced in a study of blood T cells in healthy people across ages. Using a J-beta primer mix together with a sample-barcoded 5' primer, a second PCR was run for about 6 to 12 cycles. TCRdb analysed the 5' RACE reads with MiXCR anew, one entry per CDR3 protein. This sample yields approximately 600,000 distinct CDR3 sequences, of which approximately 59% are seen a single time; about two fifths belongs to the top ten. The sample consisted of blood. These receptors were taken from a man in his 60s in good health.

The chain recombines TRBV10-3 with TRBJ2-7; D ambiguous. Germline V CDR1 and CDR2: ENHRY, SYGVKD. The CDR3 runs to 11 residues. Trimming cost V 8 bases and J 7 bases, with 12 bases left between them. CDR3 bases: TGTGCCATCGGGTGGGGTGGTGAGCAGTACTTC. Translated: CAIGWGGEQYF.

This clonotype was seen only once. The junction shows a germline mismatch at one end, possibly a read error. The DNA of the CDR3 is TGTGCCAGCAGGTCGACAGGGGGGCTGTATGGCCACACCTTC. It codes for CASRSTGGLYGHTF. The V gene is TRBV7-9, the J gene TRBJ1-2; 9 bases agree with TRBD1. The CDR3 loop spans 14 amino acids. Germline V gene lookup returns CDR1 SEHNR and CDR2 FQNEAQ (reference sequence).

This clonotype came up a few times. This chain connects TRBV20-1 to TRBJ2-1, with 10 positions matching TRBD1. The CDR3 is 13 residues long. Germline loops: CDR1 DFQATT, CDR2 SNEGSKA (reference sequence). Trimming cost V 5 bases and J 6 bases; bases outside gene matches: 4. As DNA, the CDR3 is TGCAGTGCTCGCCGGGACAGGGGCAATGAGCAGTTCTTC. Amino acids: CSARRDRGNEQFF.

The CDR3 nucleotides are TGTGCCAGCAGCCCGTTCAACCCTCGCGGGGGGCCTAACACCGGGGAGCTGTTTTTT. Residues: CASSPFNPRGGPNTGELFF. The chain carries TRBV7-9 and TRBJ2-2; 8 bases are a match to TRBD2. The CDR3 is 19 amino acids. Germline CDR1 SEHNR, CDR2 FQNEAQ (reference sequence). V lost 5 bases and J lost 2; bases outside the gene matches: 16.

CDR3 amino acids: CASSLNRGRSEQYF. For the CDR3, the DNA is TGTGCCAGCAGCTTGAACAGGGGGCGAAGCGAGCAGTACTTC. The genes are TRBV11-2 and TRBJ2-5; TRBD1 agrees at 9 bases. The J call may be in error: the DNA end matches TRBJ2-7 better. There are 14 residues in the CDR3. The germline gives CDR1 SGHAT, CDR2 FQNNGV.

This clonotype was detected many times. V usage is TRBV18 and J usage is TRBJ2-5; TRBD1 aligns across 8 bases. CDR1 and CDR2 (germline): KGHSH, LQKENI. The CDR3 runs 14 residues. Unmatched junction bases numbered 6, after V lost 8 bases and J lost 1 base. For the CDR3, the DNA is TGTGCCAGCAGCCCGGGGACAGGCCAAGAGACCCAGTACTTC. Amino acid sequence: CASSPGTGQETQYF.

CDR3 amino acids: CASSSSGTAYEQYF. CDR3 bases: TGCGCCAGCAGCTCCTCTGGGACAGCCTACGAGCAGTACTTC. The chain is built from TRBV5-1 and TRBJ2-7, with 7 nucleotides matching TRBD1. The germline gives CDR1 SGHRS, CDR2 YFSETQ. The CDR3 is made up of 14 amino acids. J gave up 2 bases and V 3 bases, and 5 bases lay outside the gene matches.

The V and J genes are TRBV2 and TRBJ2-7; 9 nucleotides align to TRBD2. V trimming: 10 bases; J trimming: 10 bases; junction bases outside the gene matches: 14. The CDR3 consists of 13 residues. Germline V gives CDR1 SNHLY, CDR2 FYNNEI. The CDR3, as DNA: TGTGCCAACACAGCGGGGGGCCTATTTGCCCAGTACTTC. Translating gives CANTAGGLFAQYF.

The chain uses TRBV5-1 and TRBJ2-4; D is uncertain. The J call is doubtful: the DNA matches TRBJ2-7 better. The CDR3 contains 14 residues. Germline CDR1 reads SGHRS; CDR2 reads YFSETQ. The CDR3: CASSFVAGDYEQYF. In DNA, the CDR3 is TGCGCCAGCAGCTTCGTGGCCGGAGACTACGAGCAGTACTTC.

This clonotype was observed a single time. This rearrangement joins TRBV18 to TRBJ1-2, with D uncertain. Trimming left V 2 bases short and J 7 bases short, with 11 bases between. The germline CDR1 and CDR2 sequences are KGHSH and LQKENI. This CDR3 is built from 13 residues. The CDR3 DNA is TGTGCCAGCTCACCAGGGAGCTTCTCTGGCTACACCTTC. It codes for CASSPGSFSGYTF.

The table lists this clonotype with a few counts. The chain joins TRBV6-1 to TRBJ2-1; 7 bases match TRBD2. The CDR3 has 14 amino acids. Germline loops: CDR1 MNHNS, CDR2 SASEGT. After removal of 5 bases from V and 6 bases from J, the junction contained 7 bases not matched to a gene. In nucleotides, the CDR3 is TGTGCCAGCAGTTCCGGGACTACGCCCAATGAGCAGTTCTTC. Translated, it gives CASSSGTTPNEQFF.

V gene TRBV20-1 combines with J gene TRBJ2-5; the D gene could be TRBD1 or TRBD2 (7 bases each). The length of the CDR3 is 13 residues. CDR1 and CDR2 (germline): DFQATT, SNEGSKA (reference sequence). V shed 4 bases and J shed 9 bases, with 18 bases lying between them. CDR3 DNA: TGCAGTGCTAATCGACAGCCAGGGGGGGCCCAGTACTTC. Translating gives CSANRQPGGAQYF.

This clonotype has a single count. This rearrangement joins TRBV20-1 to TRBJ2-4; 7 positions match TRBD2. The DNA end lines up better with TRBJ2-5; the J call may be wrong. This CDR3 has 12 residues. Germline lookup yields CDR1 DFQATT and CDR2 SNEGSKA (reference sequence). The CDR3 DNA is TGCAGTGCCCTAGCGGACCAAGAGACCCAGTACTTC. Its protein product is CSALADQETQYF.

V usage is TRBV21-1 and J usage is TRBJ2-3; TRBD2, as called in the table, went unchecked against the DNA. TRBV21-1 is classified as a pseudogene. The CDR3 has 17 amino acids. CDR3 nucleotides: TGTGCCAGCAGCAAAGATGGGACTGGAACTAGCACAGATACGCAGTATTTT. It translates to CASSKDGTGTSTDTQYF.

The genes are TRBV9 and TRBJ2-1; D is unclear. Germline CDR1 is SGDLS and CDR2 is YYNGEE. Trimming removed 0 bases at V and 0 bases at J, with 7 bases between. This CDR3 region has 15 residues. The CDR3 reads CASSVESPSYNEQFF. The CDR3 DNA reads TGTGCCAGCAGCGTAGAAAGTCCCTCCTACAATGAGCAGTTCTTC.

This clonotype was seen once. The rearrangement links TRBV18 to TRBJ2-5, with D uncertain. This CDR3 comprises 15 residues. V shed 0 bases and J shed 3 bases, with 11 bases lying between them. Looked up from germline, CDR1 is KGHSH and CDR2 is LQKENI. The CDR3 region is CASSPPSNSKETQYF. As DNA, the CDR3 is TGTGCCAGCTCACCACCGAGTAATAGCAAAGAGACCCAGTACTTC.

This clonotype has just a few counts. The V gene is TRBV7-9, the J gene TRBJ2-5; weak D call: TRBD2 (6 bases). This CDR3 has 17 amino acids. V was cut by 0 bases and J by 4 bases, with 18 bases left in between. The germline V gene encodes CDR1 SEHNR and CDR2 FQNEAQ (reference sequence). As DNA, the CDR3 is TGTGCCAGCAGCTTAGCGAACGGGGGTGTCGAGGGAGAGACCCAGTACTTC. Translating it yields CASSLANGGVEGETQYF.

This chain uses TRBV3-1 with TRBJ2-7, with 11 bases lining up with TRBD2. Trimming took 2 bases from V and 2 from J; bases not matched to a gene: 2. The germline CDR1 and CDR2 sequences are LGHDT and YNNKEL (reference sequence). The CDR3 totals 15 residues. The CDR3 nucleotides read TGTGCCAGCAGCCAACGTAGCGGGGGGGCCTACGAGCAGTACTTC. Amino acid sequence: CASSQRSGGAYEQYF.

This rearrangement joins TRBV12-3 or TRBV12-4 to TRBJ2-5, with TRBD1 matching over 10 bases. The J call may be incorrect, as the DNA end agrees better with TRBJ2-7. This CDR3 spans 14 amino acids. CDR3: CASSRDRGYHEQYF. In DNA, the CDR3 is TGTGCCAGCAGTCGGGACAGGGGTTATCACGAGCAGTACTTC.

The count of this clonotype is one. One end of the junction is discordant with germline, which a read error may explain. The chain combines TRBV20-1 with TRBJ2-1, with 11 bases aligning to TRBD2. Per the germline V gene, CDR1 is DFQATT and CDR2 is SNEGSKA (reference sequence). This CDR3 comprises 16 residues. CDR3 nucleotides: TGCAGTGCTAGAGATTTCCGGGGACTAGCGGACAATGAGCGGTTCTTC. This encodes CSARDFRGLADNERFF.

This chain links TRBV6-1 with TRBJ2-6; D ambiguous. Germline V gives CDR1 MNHNS, CDR2 SASEGT. V lost 2 bases to trimming and J lost 4 bases, with 12 bases between them. The CDR3 totals 16 residues. The CDR3 DNA reads as TGTGCCAGCAGTGAAAATCTTGGGTTCGGGGCCAACGTCCTGACTTTC. Protein product: CASSENLGFGANVLTF.

The chain combines TRBV20-1 with TRBJ1-5; weak D call: TRBD1 (6 bases). The CDR3 is 12 amino acids. Germline V gives CDR1 DFQATT, CDR2 SNEGSKA (reference sequence). The CDR3 reads CSAERGDQPQHF. CDR3 coding DNA: TGCAGCGCCGAGAGGGGGGATCAGCCCCAGCATTTT.

This clonotype was observed a handful of times. J is TRBJ2-1 and V is TRBV6-6, with TRBD2 as a possible D gene (6 bases). CDR3 length: 12 residues. From germline, CDR1 is MNHNY and CDR2 SVGAGI (reference sequence). The V end was cut by 2 bases, the J end by 10 bases, with 9 bases between. The CDR3 loop is CASSYAGREQFF. The CDR3 coding sequence is TGTGCCAGCAGTTACGCGGGGAGGGAGCAGTTCTTC.

This clonotype was seen a few times. This chain connects TRBV29-1 to TRBJ2-5, with D unresolved. Germline lookup yields CDR1 SQVTM and CDR2 ANQGSEA. Trimming left V 4 bases short and J 3 bases short, with 12 bases between. The CDR3 loop spans 13 amino acids. CDR3 nucleotides: TGCAGCGTTGGAGGTTTTCCGAAAGAGACCCAGTACTTC. Translated: CSVGGFPKETQYF.

This chain connects TRBV4-2 to TRBJ2-7; tentative D call: TRBD2 (6 bases). This CDR3 has 15 residues. Germline V CDR1 and CDR2: LGHNA, YNFKEQ. The V gene lost 1 base and the J gene lost 1 base, with 11 bases spanning the gap. Here the CDR3 reads CASSQGGEPSYEQYF. The DNA for the CDR3 is TGTGCCAGCAGCCAAGGCGGGGAACCTTCCTACGAGCAGTACTTC.

This clonotype has more than one count but fewer than ten. The V gene is TRBV9, the J gene TRBJ2-3; TRBD2 is a possible D gene (6 bases). V was shortened by 0 bases and J by 4 bases, with 12 bases between the two germline ends. This CDR3 comprises 15 residues. CDR1 is SGDLS and CDR2 is YYNGEE in the germline V gene. The CDR3 region has the DNA TGTGCCAGCAGCGTAGGGTGGGGGAGGTCAGATACGCAGTATTTT. Its protein is CASSVGWGRSDTQYF.